This TCR beta chain was captured by sequencing in a study of T cells in Graves' hyperthyroidism and ophthalmopathy. Many counts were recorded for this clonotype. The antigen is undetermined. Germline loops: CDR1 LGHDT, CDR2 YNNKEL (reference sequence). CDR3 length: 17 amino acids. The junction had 11 bases not matched to a gene; V was cut back by 4 bases and J by 4 bases. Findings and caveats of the study: Most thyroid-expanded clonotypes above 0.001 were also found in blood.

The investigators amplified TCR beta CDR3 regions from RNA transcripts. The study used the HTBI primer set for a first-round RT-PCR of the TCR CDR3. TCRdb ran MiXCR on the multiplex PCR reads and lists one entry per CDR3 protein. Among around 400,000 distinct CDR3 sequences, around a sixth were seen once, and the ten largest hold 25% to 35%. The sequencing input was blood. The receptor was isolated from a woman between 18 and 29 years old with Graves' hyperthyroidism that later progressed to Graves' ophthalmopathy. The V call is TRBV3-1, the J call TRBJ2-1; 9 bases line up with TRBD2. CDR3 nucleotide sequence: TGTGCCAGCAGCCCGAGTAGCGGGAGACCCTCATACAATGAGCAGTTCTTC. Translating it yields CASSPSSGRPSYNEQFF.